This is a list of T cell receptor beta chains from one sample in a study of blood T cells in healthy people across ages. Via MiXCR, TCRdb re-called the 5' RACE reads, giving one row per CDR3 protein. This table has fewer than 900,000 distinct CDR3 sequences, approximately 39% appearing once. The sequenced sample consisted of blood. These receptors all stem from a woman aged 60-70 years in good health. CDR3s include the opening cysteine and the closing phenylalanine or tryptophan. D genes are given only for firm matches. Part of the rows lack a size; the others show once, few, many or a class for expanded clones.

v_call	clone_size	j_call	cdr3_length	d_call	cdr3_aa	cdr3_nt
TRBV29-1	few	TRBJ2-1	13	TRBD2	CSDGLAGINEQFF	TGCAGCGACGGGCTAGCGGGAATCAATGAGCAGTTCTTC
TRBV29-1	many	TRBJ2-1	16	TRBD1	CSVTKGQGNPYNEQFF	TGCAGCGTTACAAAAGGACAGGGGAATCCCTACAATGAGCAGTTCTTC
TRBV12-3/TRBV12-4	-	TRBJ1-2	19	-	CASSPVRDTEVQANYGYTF	TGTGCCAGCAGCCCCGTCCGGGACACAGAAGTTCAGGCTAACTATGGCTACACCTTC
TRBV20-1	few	TRBJ1-1	14	TRBD1	CSASSIQGVTEAFF	TGCAGTGCTAGCTCTATACAGGGGGTTACTGAAGCTTTCTTT
TRBV11-1	-	TRBJ2-1	14	TRBD2	CASSGGREANEQFF	TGTGCCAGCAGCGGCGGGCGGGAGGCGAATGAGCAGTTCTTC
TRBV6-5	many	TRBJ2-5	16	TRBD2	CASSYTLAGAQETQYF	TGTGCCAGCAGTTACACCTTAGCGGGGGCCCAAGAGACCCAGTACTTC
TRBV27	-	TRBJ1-2	15	-	CASSPRDGPNYGYTF	TGTGCCAGCTCCCCGCGGGACGGACCTAACTATGGCTACACCTTC
TRBV7-8	-	TRBJ2-5	14	TRBD2	CASRTSWAQETQYF	TGTGCCAGCAGGACTAGCTGGGCCCAAGAGACCCAGTACTTC
TRBV3-1	-	TRBJ1-2	15	-	CASSQGQGRLTGYTF	TGTGCCAGCAGCCAAGGCCAGGGGCGGTTGACTGGCTACACCTTC
TRBV20-1	-	TRBJ1-5	13	-	CSLRPVGNQPQHF	TGCAGTCTTAGACCGGTGGGCAATCAGCCCCAGCATTTT
TRBV5-1	few	TRBJ1-6	16	-	CASTTEVWGRNSPLHF	TGCGCCAGCACCACGGAGGTATGGGGTCGGAATTCACCCCTCCACTTT
TRBV13	-	TRBJ2-5	17	TRBD2	CASSFSRLAGGPENQYF	TGTGCCAGCAGCTTTTCAAGACTAGCGGGAGGGCCCGAGAACCAGTACTTC
TRBV20-1	-	TRBJ2-1	14	TRBD2	CSASPTSGINEQFF	TGCAGTGCTAGCCCGACTAGCGGGATAAATGAGCAGTTCTTC
TRBV24-1	many	TRBJ2-1	19	TRBD2	CATSDLPGLAGEPYNEQFF	TGTGCCACCAGTGATTTGCCGGGACTAGCGGGCGAGCCATACAATGAGCAGTTCTTC
TRBV10-3	many	TRBJ2-6	12	TRBD1	CAIRGTGNVLTF	TGTGCCATCAGGGGGACAGGCAACGTCCTGACTTTC
TRBV30	few	TRBJ1-6	11	TRBD1	CAWDRGSPLHF	TGTGCCTGGGACAGGGGATCACCCCTCCACTTT
TRBV2	few	TRBJ2-5	14	TRBD2	CASSWLAGRETQYF	TGTGCCAGCAGTTGGCTAGCGGGAAGAGAGACCCAGTACTTC
TRBV27	-	TRBJ1-6	16	TRBD1	CASSTRTGGVDSPLHF	TGTGCCAGCAGTACACGGACAGGGGGCGTTGATTCACCCCTCCACTTT
TRBV20-1	-	TRBJ2-3	16	-	CSASNPGQHSTDTQYF	TGCAGTGCTAGTAACCCCGGACAGCATAGCACAGATACGCAGTATTTT
TRBV3-1	few	TRBJ1-4	13	-	CASSQQGGEKLFF	TGTGCCAGCAGCCAACAGGGCGGTGAAAAACTGTTTTTT
TRBV9	few	TRBJ1-4	14	TRBD1	CASSVTTGGEKLFF	TGTGCCAGCAGCGTTACCACAGGGGGCGAAAAACTGTTTTTT
TRBV7-8	-	TRBJ2-5	13	-	CASSLEQNNEQYF	TGTGCCAGCAGCTTAGAACAGAATAATGAGCAGTACTTC
TRBV4-3	-	TRBJ2-7	15	-	CASSPNAGASYEQYF	TGCGCCAGCAGCCCAAACGCGGGGGCATCCTACGAGCAGTACTTC
TRBV9	-	TRBJ2-5	16	-	CASSVAVVGGTETQYF	TGTGCCAGCAGCGTAGCCGTCGTAGGGGGTACGGAGACCCAGTACTTC
TRBV7-2	many	TRBJ1-6	17	-	CASSLDLVDVGDSPLHF	TGTGCCAGCAGCTTAGATTTGGTGGACGTGGGTGATTCACCCCTCCACTTT
TRBV6-5	-	TRBJ2-7	14	-	CASSWGFGAYEQYF	TGTGCCAGCAGTTGGGGGTTTGGGGCCTACGAGCAGTACTTC
TRBV28	-	TRBJ2-1	15	TRBD2	CASSYSSGTRNEQFF	TGTGCCAGCAGCTATTCTAGCGGGACAAGGAATGAGCAGTTCTTC
TRBV2	once	TRBJ2-5	16	-	CASSEALAGAQETQYF	TGTGCCAGCAGTGAAGCGCTGGCAGGGGCGCAAGAGACCCAGTACTTC
TRBV5-5	-	TRBJ1-2	13	TRBD1	CANRAGGGYGYTF	TGTGCCAACAGAGCAGGGGGCGGCTATGGCTACACCTTC
TRBV7-9	few	TRBJ1-1	15	-	CASSWYRTYNTEAFF	TGTGCCAGCAGCTGGTATCGGACATACAACACTGAAGCTTTCTTT
TRBV28	-	TRBJ2-1	14	-	CASSPRQRYNEQFF	TGTGCCAGCAGTCCCCGCCAGCGCTACAATGAGCAGTTCTTC
TRBV20-1	-	TRBJ2-7	13	-	CSARGGTDSEQYF	TGCAGTGCTAGAGGTGGTACCGACAGCGAGCAGTACTTC
TRBV7-9	once	TRBJ1-1	15	-	CASSLGQLEVTEAFF	TGTGCCAGCAGCTTAGGCCAATTGGAAGTCACTGAAGCTTTCTTT
TRBV10-3	-	TRBJ2-6	16	-	CAISESTGSGANVLTF	TGTGCCATCAGTGAGTCTACAGGGTCTGGGGCCAACGTCCTGACTTTC
TRBV28	-	TRBJ2-3	13	-	CASIPSRRDTQYF	TGTGCCAGCATTCCCTCGCGCAGAGATACGCAGTATTTT
TRBV6-2/TRBV6-3	-	TRBJ2-3	11	-	CASSLWDTQYF	TGTGCCAGCAGTTTGTGGGATACGCAGTATTTT
TRBV7-9	-	TRBJ2-7	15	-	CASSGPDSQSYEQYF	TGTGCCAGCAGCGGGCCGGACAGTCAATCCTACGAGCAGTACTTC
TRBV14	-	TRBJ1-1	14	-	CASSVVTANTEAFF	TGTGCCAGCAGCGTCGTGACGGCGAACACTGAAGCTTTCTTT
TRBV6-5	-	TRBJ2-3	15	-	CASSYRASSTDTQYF	TGTGCCAGCAGTTATCGGGCGTCCAGCACAGATACGCAGTATTTT
TRBV29-1	-	TRBJ2-2	15	TRBD2	CSVGVAGINTGELFF	TGCAGCGTTGGGGTAGCGGGTATTAACACCGGGGAGCTGTTTTTT
TRBV12-5	-	TRBJ2-7	17	TRBD1	CASGIRLPGQGTYEQYF	TGTGCTAGTGGTATCCGGCTCCCGGGACAGGGGACCTACGAGCAGTACTTC
TRBV6-5	-	TRBJ2-1	15	TRBD2	CASSSGGGAYNEQFF	TGTGCCAGCAGCTCGGGCGGGGGGGCCTACAATGAGCAGTTCTTC
TRBV6-2/TRBV6-3	-	TRBJ2-1	16	-	CASSYPPSSSYNEQFF	TGTGCCAGCAGTTACCCTCCGAGTAGCTCCTACAATGAGCAGTTCTTC
TRBV27	-	TRBJ1-6	17	-	CASSLGAGGTHNSPLHF	TGTGCCAGCAGTCTGGGCGCCGGGGGGACACATAATTCACCCCTCCACTTT
TRBV2	few	TRBJ2-3	14	TRBD1	CASRKTGGSDTQYF	TGTGCCAGCAGGAAAACAGGGGGCTCAGATACGCAGTATTTT
TRBV6-5	-	TRBJ2-7	14	TRBD1	CASRFGTGLSEQYF	TGTGCCAGCAGGTTCGGGACAGGACTCTCCGAGCAGTACTTC
TRBV5-1	-	TRBJ1-1	15	-	CASSLGLYENTEAFF	TGCGCCAGCAGCTTGGGTCTGTATGAGAACACTGAAGCTTTCTTT
TRBV6-1	-	TRBJ2-3	19	TRBD2	CASSDFVGTAGGGTDTQYF	TGTGCCAGCAGTGATTTTGTGGGGACGGCGGGGGGGGGCACAGATACGCAGTATTTT
TRBV4-1	-	TRBJ1-1	14	TRBD1	CASSQDRGRAEAFF	TGCGCCAGCAGCCAAGATAGGGGGCGGGCTGAAGCTTTCTTT
TRBV21-1	-	TRBJ2-3	15	-	CASSNPDRSSDTQYF	TGTGCCAGCAGCAACCCGGACAGGTCTTCAGATACGCAGTATTTT